This is a list of T cell receptor beta chains from one sample in a study of T cells in localized non-small cell lung cancer. The repertoire was sequenced with immunoSEQ multiplex PCR; TCRdb's copy has only in-frame clones and lacks some. Altogether about 8,000 clones are present, 87% being singletons, with the ten largest covering approximately 30%. Material: peripheral blood, obtained before any cancer treatment. These receptors originate from a male donor at least 60 years old with stage III lung adenocarcinoma. Each CDR3 is given with its conserved first and last residue. Fields, in order: CDR3 length, J gene, D gene, V gene, clone size, CDR3 protein, CDR3 DNA. A D gene is named only where the DNA matches it firmly. Not all rows give a size; the values are once, few, many and, for expanded clones, a class.

cdr3_length: 12; j_call: TRBJ2-1; d_call: TRBD2; v_call: TRBV19; clone_size: -; cdr3_aa: CASSSGLAEQFF; cdr3_nt: TGTGCCAGTAGTTCCGGACTAGCGGAGCAGTTCTTC
cdr3_length: 14; j_call: TRBJ2-1; d_call: -; v_call: TRBV2; clone_size: -; cdr3_aa: CASRKEWSVYEQFF; cdr3_nt: TGTGCCAGCCGGAAGGAGTGGAGCGTCTATGAGCAGTTCTTC
cdr3_length: 12; j_call: TRBJ1-2; d_call: -; v_call: TRBV5-6; clone_size: -; cdr3_aa: CASSLEGAGYTF; cdr3_nt: TGTGCCAGCAGCTTGGAGGGTGCCGGCTACACCTTC
cdr3_length: 15; j_call: TRBJ2-7; d_call: TRBD2; v_call: TRBV27; clone_size: once; cdr3_aa: CASSLYSGRDNEQYF; cdr3_nt: TGTGCCAGCAGTTTATATAGCGGGAGGGACAACGAGCAGTACTTC
cdr3_length: 13; j_call: TRBJ2-7; d_call: TRBD2; v_call: TRBV15; clone_size: -; cdr3_aa: CATSPSGGWEQYF; cdr3_nt: TGTGCCACCAGTCCTAGCGGGGGATGGGAGCAGTACTTC
cdr3_length: 14; j_call: TRBJ2-5; d_call: TRBD1; v_call: TRBV5-1; clone_size: -; cdr3_aa: CASSSGQGQETQYF; cdr3_nt: TGCGCCAGCAGCTCAGGACAGGGCCAAGAGACCCAGTACTTC
cdr3_length: 12; j_call: TRBJ2-3; d_call: -; v_call: TRBV19; clone_size: -; cdr3_aa: CASRQSGDTQYF; cdr3_nt: TGTGCCAGTAGACAGTCGGGAGATACGCAGTATTTT
cdr3_length: 16; j_call: TRBJ2-7; d_call: -; v_call: TRBV10-1; clone_size: -; cdr3_aa: CASSEGDCPGDYEQYF; cdr3_nt: TGCGCCAGCAGTGAAGGAGACTGTCCGGGGGACTACGAGCAGTACTTC
cdr3_length: 15; j_call: TRBJ1-1; d_call: TRBD1; v_call: TRBV10-2; clone_size: -; cdr3_aa: CASSDPRGRATEAFF; cdr3_nt: TGCGCCAGCAGTGACCCGAGGGGGCGGGCTACTGAAGCTTTCTTT
cdr3_length: 14; j_call: TRBJ2-7; d_call: -; v_call: TRBV5-1; clone_size: -; cdr3_aa: CASSSLTNSYEQYF; cdr3_nt: TGCGCCAGCAGCTCCCTGACAAATTCCTACGAGCAGTACTTC
cdr3_length: 17; j_call: TRBJ1-5; d_call: TRBD1; v_call: TRBV5-1; clone_size: -; cdr3_aa: CASSLAPTGGGNQPQHF; cdr3_nt: TGCGCCAGCAGCTTGGCACCGACAGGGGGCGGCAATCAGCCCCAGCATTTT
cdr3_length: 15; j_call: TRBJ1-2; d_call: -; v_call: TRBV7-2; clone_size: -; cdr3_aa: CASSLGGTSNYGYTF; cdr3_nt: TGTGCCAGCAGCCTCGGAGGGACTTCAAACTATGGCTACACCTTC
cdr3_length: 15; j_call: TRBJ2-7; d_call: TRBD1; v_call: TRBV7-2; clone_size: once; cdr3_aa: CASSLNQGAMEEQYF; cdr3_nt: TGTGCCAGCAGCTTAAATCAGGGGGCTATGGAAGAGCAGTACTTC
cdr3_length: 14; j_call: TRBJ1-5; d_call: TRBD1; v_call: TRBV5-3; clone_size: -; cdr3_aa: CARSPQGTNQPQHF; cdr3_nt: TGTGCCAGAAGCCCACAGGGGACGAACCAGCCCCAGCATTTT
cdr3_length: 14; j_call: TRBJ2-1; d_call: -; v_call: TRBV15; clone_size: -; cdr3_aa: CATSRPGLGNEQFF; cdr3_nt: TGTGCCACCAGCAGACCAGGTTTGGGCAATGAGCAGTTCTTC
cdr3_length: 11; j_call: TRBJ1-1; d_call: -; v_call: TRBV28; clone_size: once; cdr3_aa: CASSLPGVAFF; cdr3_nt: TGTGCCAGCAGTCTACCAGGGGTGGCTTTCTTT
cdr3_length: 13; j_call: TRBJ1-1; d_call: -; v_call: TRBV7-9; clone_size: -; cdr3_aa: CASSLSTDTEAFF; cdr3_nt: TGTGCCAGCAGCTTATCGACGGACACTGAAGCTTTCTTT
cdr3_length: 13; j_call: TRBJ2-7; d_call: -; v_call: TRBV9; clone_size: -; cdr3_aa: CASSERSRGEQYF; cdr3_nt: TGTGCCAGCAGCGAGAGGTCTAGGGGGGAGCAGTACTTC
cdr3_length: 15; j_call: TRBJ2-1; d_call: -; v_call: TRBV7-9; clone_size: -; cdr3_aa: CASSARRTHYNEQFF; cdr3_nt: TGTGCCAGCAGCGCGCGAAGGACACATTACAATGAGCAGTTCTTC
cdr3_length: 14; j_call: TRBJ2-3; d_call: -; v_call: TRBV28; clone_size: -; cdr3_aa: CASSPEGATDTQYF; cdr3_nt: TGTGCCAGCAGTCCCGAGGGCGCCACAGATACGCAGTATTTT
cdr3_length: 13; j_call: TRBJ1-5; d_call: -; v_call: TRBV15; clone_size: once; cdr3_aa: CATRFGGGQPQHF; cdr3_nt: TGTGCCACCAGATTCGGGGGGGGGCAGCCCCAGCATTTT
cdr3_length: 13; j_call: TRBJ1-1; d_call: -; v_call: TRBV19; clone_size: -; cdr3_aa: CASSIAAETEAFF; cdr3_nt: TGTGCCAGTAGTATAGCGGCGGAAACTGAAGCTTTCTTT
cdr3_length: 14; j_call: TRBJ2-1; d_call: TRBD2; v_call: TRBV6-1; clone_size: -; cdr3_aa: CASRRLAGEGEQFF; cdr3_nt: TGTGCCAGCAGACGACTAGCGGGGGAAGGTGAGCAGTTCTTC
cdr3_length: 12; j_call: TRBJ2-1; d_call: -; v_call: TRBV19; clone_size: -; cdr3_aa: CASSVAWNEQFF; cdr3_nt: TGTGCCAGTAGTGTGGCCTGGAATGAGCAGTTCTTC
cdr3_length: 14; j_call: TRBJ2-5; d_call: TRBD2; v_call: TRBV6-5; clone_size: -; cdr3_aa: CASGLAGPMETQYF; cdr3_nt: TGTGCCAGCGGGCTAGCGGGGCCGATGGAGACCCAGTACTTC
cdr3_length: 12; j_call: TRBJ2-2; d_call: -; v_call: TRBV19; clone_size: few; cdr3_aa: CASPSNTGELFF; cdr3_nt: TGTGCCAGCCCGTCGAACACCGGGGAGCTGTTTTTT
cdr3_length: 13; j_call: TRBJ2-7; d_call: -; v_call: TRBV5-1; clone_size: -; cdr3_aa: CASSLAGTYEQYF; cdr3_nt: TGCGCCAGCAGCTTGGCAGGGACCTACGAGCAGTACTTC
cdr3_length: 18; j_call: TRBJ2-1; d_call: TRBD2; v_call: TRBV9; clone_size: -; cdr3_aa: CASSVDPSGIDTFNEQFF; cdr3_nt: TGTGCCAGCAGCGTAGACCCTAGCGGGATAGACACCTTCAATGAGCAGTTCTTC
cdr3_length: 13; j_call: TRBJ2-5; d_call: TRBD2; v_call: TRBV6-6; clone_size: once; cdr3_aa: CASRLAGLGSQYF; cdr3_nt: TGTGCCAGCAGACTAGCGGGGCTTGGGTCCCAGTACTTC
cdr3_length: 12; j_call: TRBJ2-1; d_call: -; v_call: TRBV11-2; clone_size: -; cdr3_aa: CASSWGAGEQFF; cdr3_nt: TGTGCCAGCAGTTGGGGGGCGGGAGAGCAGTTCTTC